Following are 27 T cell receptor beta chains from one sample sequenced in a study of OX40 agonist ivuxolimab in advanced cancers. TCRdb's table, derived via immunoSEQ multiplex PCR, lists solely in-frame clones and lacks some. The sample yields about 33,000 clones, roughly 80% seen once. The sample was CD4+ or CD8+ T cells sorted from blood, taken in a trial of the OX40 agonist ivuxolimab. The receptors derive from an adult with an advanced solid tumor such as melanoma, head and neck, liver or kidney cancer.

The genes are TRBV18 and TRBJ2-5; 7 bases are a match to TRBD2. The CDR3 loop spans 15 amino acids. With 0 bases clipped from V and 3 bases from J, the junction kept 4 bases outside the gene matches. From germline, CDR1 is KGHSH and CDR2 LQKENI. The CDR3: CASSPPGLYEETQYF. Written as DNA, the CDR3 is TGTGCCAGCTCACCACCGGGACTATATGAAGAGACCCAGTACTTC. The full variable domain, completed using reference TRBV18 and TRBJ2-5, is NAGVMQNPRHLVRRRGQEARLRCSPMKGHSHVYWYRQLPEEGLKFMVYLQKENIIDESGMPKERFSAEFPKEGPSILRIQQVVRGDSAAYFCASSPPGLYEETQYFGPGTRLLVL.

The table lists this clone with a few counts. This chain joins TRBV6-5 and TRBJ2-3; D not certain. V dropped 8 bases and J dropped 3 bases, with 9 bases sitting between them. Germline V gene data show CDR1 as MNHEY and CDR2 as SVGAGI. This CDR3 has 12 residues. The CDR3 here is CASGSATDTQYF. The DNA for the CDR3 is TGTGCCAGCGGATCGGCAACAGATACGCAGTATTTT.

V is TRBV4-3 and J is TRBJ2-1; a possible D gene is TRBD1 (6 bases). Trimming removed 4 bases at V and 2 bases at J, with 18 bases between. The germline V gene has CDR1 LGHNA and CDR2 YSLEER. The CDR3 extends over 17 amino acids. The CDR3 loop is CASSRLRDTGPYNEQFF. The CDR3 DNA sequence: TGCGCCAGCAGCCGCCTCCGGGACACGGGCCCCTACAATGAGCAGTTCTTC.

The sample holds a few counts of this clone. The chain joins TRBV5-1 to TRBJ2-5; 8 bases agree with TRBD1. The length of the CDR3 is 15 residues. Trimming at V came to 2 bases and at J to 1 base, leaving 4 bases not matched to a gene. Germline CDR1 reads SGHRS; CDR2 reads YFSETQ. The CDR3 sequence: CASSFGTGIQETQYF. Here the CDR3 DNA reads TGCGCCAGCAGCTTCGGGACAGGAATCCAAGAGACCCAGTACTTC.

This clone is a singleton in its sample. The J gene is TRBJ2-5, the V gene TRBV7-6, with D tentatively TRBD1 or TRBD2 (5 bases each). CDR1 SGHVS and CDR2 FNYEAQ come from the germline V gene. The CDR3 spans 14 residues. V lost 1 base to trimming and J lost 4 bases, with 10 bases between them. The CDR3 protein is CASSLDWGRETQYF. CDR3 coding DNA: TGTGCCAGCAGCTTAGACTGGGGACGAGAGACCCAGTACTTC.

V and J are TRBV5-1 and TRBJ2-1; D remains ambiguous. Germline V gives CDR1 SGHRS, CDR2 YFSETQ. With 2 bases removed from V and 8 bases from J, the gap between germline ends came to 11 bases. CDR3 length: 13 amino acids. The CDR3 region is CASSFSTSDEQFF. The CDR3 DNA reads TGCGCCAGCAGCTTTAGCACGTCGGATGAGCAGTTCTTC. Based on the CDR3 plus reference TRBV5-1 and TRBJ2-1, the full variable domain is KAGVTQTPRYLIKTRGQQVTLSCSPISGHRSVSWYQQTPGQGLQFLFEYFSETQRNKGNFPGRFSGRQFSNSRSEMNVSTLELGDSALYLCASSFSTSDEQFFGPGTRLTVL.

The V gene is TRBV27, the J gene TRBJ2-1, with D possibly TRBD2 on 7 matching bases. The ends were cut back, 2 bases at V and 9 bases at J, with 20 bases in the middle. The germline V gene encodes CDR1 MNHEY and CDR2 SMNVEV (reference sequence). The CDR3 covers 16 residues. The CDR3 region has the DNA TGTGCCAGCAGTTTAAGGGGGGGAGGGCCTTTGAGTGAGCAGTTCTTC. Its translation: CASSLRGGGPLSEQFF.

The V and J genes are TRBV2 and TRBJ1-3; no clear D gene. CDR1 and CDR2 (germline): SNHLY, FYNNEI. The CDR3 contains 16 residues. Trimming removed 3 bases from V and 0 bases from J, with 12 bases in between. In nucleotides, the CDR3 is TGTGCCAGCAGTGAGTATGGCGGATACTCTGGAAACACCATATATTTT. Translating gives CASSEYGGYSGNTIYF.

This clone occurred once. V gene TRBV7-9 combines with J gene TRBJ2-1, with 7 nucleotides matching TRBD1. V was pared by 4 bases and J by 0 bases, with 3 bases of the junction left unmatched. This CDR3 region has 15 residues. Germline V CDR1 and CDR2: SEHNR, FQNEAQ (reference sequence). CDR3 nucleotide sequence: TGTGCCAGCAGCTCCACAGGGGCCTCCTACAATGAGCAGTTCTTC. This translates into CASSSTGASYNEQFF.

This chain uses TRBV29-1 with TRBJ2-1, with 9 positions matching TRBD1. With V trimmed by 2 bases and J by 5 bases, 4 bases remained unmatched. CDR1 is SQVTM and CDR2 is ANQGSEA in the germline V gene. The CDR3 runs to 14 residues. The chain's CDR3 is CSVEMGTGNNEQFF. The CDR3 bases are TGCAGCGTTGAAATGGGGACAGGGAACAATGAGCAGTTCTTC.

V and J are TRBV5-4 and TRBJ2-7, with TRBD1 identical over 10 bases. Germline assignment: CDR1 SGHNT and CDR2 YYREEE (reference sequence). The CDR3 is 18 amino acids. The V segment lost 3 bases and the J segment 5 bases; nucleotides outside the gene matches: 17. The CDR3 region is CASSSGRQWDRGVHEQYF. CDR3 nucleotides: TGTGCCAGCAGCTCCGGTAGGCAATGGGACAGGGGCGTCCACGAGCAGTACTTC.

This clone has at least ten counts. This chain uses TRBV6-6 with TRBJ2-1, with a weak D call TRBD2 (6 bases). V was pared by 3 bases and J by 12 bases, with 12 bases between. Germline assignment: CDR1 MNHNY and CDR2 SVGAGI (reference sequence). The CDR3 is made up of 12 amino acids. This chain's CDR3 is CASSYNRDLQFF. The CDR3 DNA reads TGTGCCAGCAGTTATAACCGGGACTTGCAGTTCTTC.

V and J are TRBV5-6 and TRBJ1-2; D uncertain. Trimming removed 2 bases at V and 6 bases at J, with 11 bases between. In germline, CDR1 is SGHDT, CDR2 YYEEEE. The CDR3 has 13 residues. The CDR3 coding sequence is TGTGCCAGCAGCTTTGGCGGGCTGGATGGCTACACCTTC. Protein sequence: CASSFGGLDGYTF.

The genes are TRBV27 and TRBJ2-1; 7 bases line up with TRBD2. The germline gives CDR1 MNHEY, CDR2 SMNVEV (reference sequence). J gave up 5 bases and V 5 bases, and 6 bases lay outside the gene matches. The CDR3 contains 14 residues. The CDR3 sequence: CASSISGVHNEQFF. The CDR3 bases are TGTGCCAGCAGTATAAGCGGGGTCCACAATGAGCAGTTCTTC.

The chain has TRBV6-5 and TRBJ1-2; D is ambiguous. Germline V lookup: CDR1 MNHEY, CDR2 SVGAGI. This CDR3 has 16 amino acids. Trimming removed 0 bases at V and 5 bases at J, with 16 bases between. CDR3 in DNA: TGTGCCAGCAGTTACTCAGGTCAGGAGACGGGGTATGGCTACACCTTC. Translating it yields CASSYSGQETGYGYTF.

This clone was seen just once. The gene calls are TRBV7-8 and TRBJ2-7, with D possibly matching TRBD1 (6 bases). This CDR3 is 13 amino acids long. V was pared by 4 bases and J by 10 bases, with 17 bases between. The germline V gene encodes CDR1 SGHVS and CDR2 FQNEAQ. Written as DNA, the CDR3 is TGTGCCAGCAGCTCCACCGCCTCAGGGGCCCAGTACTTC. Its protein product is CASSSTASGAQYF.

The J gene is TRBJ2-5, the V gene TRBV18, with 9 bases lining up with TRBD1. V dropped 3 bases and J dropped 4; count of bases not matched to a gene: 3. The CDR3 has 14 amino acids. Germline V gene sequence: CDR1 KGHSH, CDR2 LQKENI. In DNA form, the CDR3 reads TGTGCCAGCTCACCCGACAGGGGGTTAGAGACCCAGTACTTC. This encodes CASSPDRGLETQYF.

The J gene is TRBJ1-1, the V gene TRBV6-6, with 10 bases fitting TRBD1. Germline CDR1 and CDR2: MNHNY and SVGAGI (reference sequence). This CDR3 comprises 14 residues. V lost 3 bases to trimming and J lost 6 bases; unmatched junction nucleotides: 4. The DNA of the CDR3 is TGTGCCAGCAGTTATCCGGGACAGGGGTCTGAAGCTTTCTTT. This codes for CASSYPGQGSEAFF.

The V call is TRBV28, the J call TRBJ1-1, with 10 bases lining up with TRBD1. Germline trimming cut 1 base from V and 5 bases from J; bases unmatched to any gene: 7. CDR1 MDHEN and CDR2 SYDVKM come from the germline V gene. This CDR3 region has 16 residues. This chain's CDR3 is CASSLSSDRGQTEAFF. The DNA for the CDR3 is TGTGCCAGCAGTTTATCCTCCGACAGGGGGCAAACTGAAGCTTTCTTT.

This sequence joins TRBV5-6 and TRBJ1-1; maybe TRBD1 (5 bases). The CDR3 covers 15 residues. Germline CDR1 is SGHDT and CDR2 is YYEEEE. V gave up 0 bases and J gave up 3 bases, with 12 bases separating them. CDR3 bases: TGTGCCAGCAGCTTGGAGGAAGGGACGTACACTGAAGCTTTCTTT. The encoded protein is CASSLEEGTYTEAFF.

This chain joins TRBV7-6 and TRBJ2-2; D ambiguous. The V gene lost 1 base and the J gene lost 6 bases, with 9 bases spanning the gap. Germline assignment: CDR1 SGHVS and CDR2 FNYEAQ. The CDR3 is made up of 14 amino acids. The DNA of the CDR3 is TGTGCCAGCAGCTTAGTTCAGATCGCCGGGGAGCTGTTTTTT. Its protein product is CASSLVQIAGELFF.

This clone has only a few counts. V and J are TRBV27 and TRBJ1-6, with D maybe TRBD1 (5 bases). The CDR3 contains 12 residues. Looked up from germline, CDR1 is MNHEY and CDR2 is SMNVEV (reference sequence). The V end was cut by 5 bases, the J end by 11 bases, with 10 bases between. CDR3 region: CASSRGSPPLHF. CDR3 bases: TGTGCCAGCAGTAGGGGTTCTCCACCCCTCCACTTT.

This chain links TRBV7-9 with TRBJ1-1, with D tentatively TRBD1 (5 bases). Per the germline V gene, CDR1 is SEHNR and CDR2 is FQNEAQ (reference sequence). With 6 bases removed from V and 3 bases from J, the gap between germline ends came to 8 bases. The CDR3 consists of 12 residues. CDR3 DNA sequence: TGTGCCAGCAGGGGGGTCGACACTGAAGCTTTCTTT. It translates to CASRGVDTEAFF.

A single count supports this clone. The chain joins TRBV5-5 to TRBJ2-1, with D possibly TRBD1 on 5 matching bases. Per the germline V gene, CDR1 is SGHKS and CDR2 is YYEKEE (reference sequence). V lost 1 base and J 5 bases, leaving 7 bases between the germline ends. The CDR3 consists of 13 residues. The CDR3 bases are TGTGCCAGCAGCTTGTGGACAAACAATGAGCAGTTCTTC. Encoded protein: CASSLWTNNEQFF. The full variable domain, in which reference TRBV5-5 and TRBJ2-1 provide the parts outside the CDR3, is DAGVTQSPTHLIKTRGQQVTLRCSPISGHKSVSWYQQVLGQGPQFIFQYYEKEERGRGNFPDRFSARQFPNYSSELNVNALLLGDSALYLCASSLWTNNEQFFGPGTRLTVL.

The V gene is TRBV5-6, the J gene TRBJ1-4; 9 bases are a match to TRBD1. The CDR3 is made up of 12 amino acids. CDR1 SGHDT and CDR2 YYEEEE come from the germline V gene. V trimming: 2 bases; J trimming: 11 bases; junction bases outside the gene matches: 1. CDR3 coding DNA: TGTGCCAGCAGCTTCGGACAGGGGAAACTGTTTTTT. Its translation is CASSFGQGKLFF.

This chain joins TRBV4-3 and TRBJ2-4; TRBD1 might be the D (6 bases). The CDR3 has 15 amino acids. The germline CDR1 and CDR2 sequences are LGHNA and YSLEER. V was pared by 1 base and J by 6 bases, with 13 bases between. CDR3 in amino acids: CASSQGTGPTNIQYF. The CDR3 nucleotides read TGCGCCAGCAGCCAAGGCACAGGGCCGACAAACATTCAGTACTTC.

Within the sample, this clone is medium-sized (0.01 to 0.1%). The chain has TRBV28 and TRBJ2-7; 7 bases align to TRBD1. Germline V CDR1 and CDR2: MDHEN, SYDVKM. This CDR3 contains 14 residues. The V segment lost 1 base and the J segment 6 bases; nucleotides outside the gene matches: 6. CDR3 sequence (DNA): TGTGCCAGCAGTTTATTTACAGGGGTGGTCGAGCAGTACTTC. Its protein is CASSLFTGVVEQYF.